Shown below are 12 T cell receptor beta chains from a single sample sequenced in a study of blood T cell repertoires in COVID-19. TCRdb keeps only in-frame clones here, not all; method: immunoSEQ multiplex PCR. The table lists about 190,000 clones, around 84% of them singletons. Sequenced sample: peripheral blood. The receptors shown here come from a human donor in a cohort sampled during active COVID-19.

The V call is TRBV6-5, the J call TRBJ1-2, with 8 bases matching TRBD1. Trimming removed 5 bases from V and 3 bases from J; junction bases left unmatched: 5. The CDR3 is made up of 14 amino acids. The germline V gene encodes CDR1 MNHEY and CDR2 SVGAGI. For the CDR3, the DNA is TGTGCCAGCAGTCCCACGGGACAGGACTATGGCTACACCTTC. Translated, it gives CASSPTGQDYGYTF.

V and J are TRBV28 and TRBJ1-5, with no clear D. The CDR3 totals 16 residues. CDR1 and CDR2 (germline): MDHEN, SYDVKM. Trimming left V 5 bases short and J 0 bases short, with 14 bases between. In DNA, the CDR3 is TGTGCCAGCAGTAGCCAGCAGGCTTATAGCAATCAGCCCCAGCATTTT. Translation: CASSSQQAYSNQPQHF.

The chain joins TRBV1 to TRBJ2-4; no check of the table's D call, TRBD1, against the DNA was made. TRBV1 constitutes a pseudogene. The CDR3 extends over 13 amino acids. CDR3 nucleotides: TGCACCAGCAGCTCAATAGCCAAAAACATTCAGTACTTC. Translating gives CTSSSIAKNIQYF.

This chain connects TRBV7-2 to TRBJ2-4, with TRBD2 matching 16 bases. The CDR3 sequence is 16 residues long. V shed 5 bases, J shed 12 bases, and the junction held 10 bases outside the gene matches. The germline CDR1 and CDR2 sequences are SGHTA and FQGNSA. CDR3 bases: TGTGCCAGCAGCGCGGGACTAGCGGGAGGGTTCGGGGCTCAGTACTTC. Translating gives CASSAGLAGGFGAQYF.

This sequence joins TRBV11-3 and TRBJ2-1; possibly TRBD1 for D (6 bases). Germline V gene sequence: CDR1 SGHNT, CDR2 YENEEA. The CDR3 runs 13 residues. Between the trimmed V and J ends, which lost 4 bases and 4 bases, there was a span of 8 bases. The CDR3, as DNA: TGTGCCAGCAGCTGGGGGCCGTACAATGAGCAGTTCTTC. This sequence encodes CASSWGPYNEQFF.

The chain links TRBV7-9 to TRBJ1-1, with 10 bases lining up with TRBD1. Germline V gene data show CDR1 as SEHNR and CDR2 as FQNEAQ (reference sequence). V shed 5 bases, J shed 7 bases, and the junction held 13 bases outside the gene matches. The CDR3 is made up of 16 amino acids. CDR3 nucleotide sequence: TGTGCCAGCAGCAGCTTACTGGGGACAGGGGTGCGTGAAGCTTTCTTT. Translated, it gives CASSSLLGTGVREAFF.

The V and J genes are TRBV5-1 and TRBJ2-5, with 8 bases identical to TRBD1. Germline V gene lookup returns CDR1 SGHRS and CDR2 YFSETQ. This CDR3 is built from 13 residues. V lost 2 bases, J lost 5 bases, and 2 bases stayed unmatched. The DNA of the CDR3 is TGCGCCAGCAGCTTACACAGGGGGGAGACCCAGTACTTC. Protein: CASSLHRGETQYF.

The V and J genes are TRBV6-5 and TRBJ1-2; 9 bases line up with TRBD1. Germline CDR1 reads MNHEY; CDR2 reads SVGAGI. The V segment lost 6 bases and the J segment 7 bases; nucleotides outside the gene matches: 12. This CDR3 has 15 residues. This CDR3 is CASSQLQGAGGGYTF. As DNA, the CDR3 is TGTGCCAGCAGCCAACTACAGGGGGCCGGGGGTGGCTACACCTTC.

The rearrangement uses TRBV2 and TRBJ1-4; 9 bases map to TRBD1. This CDR3 is 15 amino acids long. The V gene's germline CDR1 is SNHLY and CDR2 FYNNEI. V shed 2 bases and J 8 bases; nucleotides not matched to a gene: 6. The CDR3 protein is CASSEQGQGGEKLFF. CDR3 DNA: TGTGCCAGCAGTGAACAGGGACAGGGTGGCGAAAAACTGTTTTTT.

This clone occurred a few times. This same CDR3 is encoded by further DNA sequences in the sample. The rearrangement joins TRBV6-5 to TRBJ1-1, with D unclear. Trimming removed 5 bases at V and 1 base at J, with 14 bases between. CDR3 length: 15 amino acids. The V gene's germline CDR1 is MNHEY and CDR2 SVGAGI. The CDR3 coding sequence is TGTGCCAGCAGTCGACGACAAGGAGGGAACACTGAAGCTTTCTTT. This sequence encodes CASSRRQGGNTEAFF.

The chain links TRBV19 to TRBJ2-2; weak D call: TRBD1 (6 bases). CDR1 is LNHDA and CDR2 is SQIVND in the germline V gene (reference sequence). The CDR3 contains 17 residues. With 5 bases removed from V and 5 bases from J, the gap between germline ends came to 21 bases. DNA of the CDR3: TGTGCCAGTAGTGCCCTCGGGACACCCTTTGGGACCGGGGAGCTGTTTTTT. Encoded protein: CASSALGTPFGTGELFF.

This sequence joins TRBV5-1 and TRBJ1-3; D gene unclear. The germline gives CDR1 SGHRS, CDR2 YFSETQ. The CDR3 length is 15 residues. V was cut by 0 bases and J by 4 bases, with 11 bases left in between. DNA for the CDR3: TGCGCCAGCAGCTTGGTCGAGGGAGGCGGAAACACCATATATTTT. Protein product: CASSLVEGGGNTIYF. The whole variable domain, remainder taken from reference TRBV5-1 and TRBJ1-3, is KAGVTQTPRYLIKTRGQQVTLSCSPISGHRSVSWYQQTPGQGLQFLFEYFSETQRNKGNFPGRFSGRQFSNSRSEMNVSTLELGDSALYLCASSLVEGGGNTIYFGEGSWLTVV.